This T cell receptor (beta chain) was found in a study of OX40 agonist ivuxolimab in advanced cancers. Overall study context: Across the patients, intravenous ivuxolimab was delivered every 2 weeks at 0.01 to 10 mg/kg.

Study findings and constraints: Researchers did not establish what antigens the expanded peripheral T cells target.

V lost 0 bases and J lost 5, with 5 bases in between. Germline V gives CDR1 SGHTA, CDR2 FQGNSA. The CDR3 consists of 13 residues. The method was immunoSEQ multiplex PCR; TCRdb's version includes in-frame clones alone and lacks a portion of them. Altogether 65,000 to 95,000 clones are present, 70% to 90% being singletons, with the ten largest covering more than 3.5%. Comments on this clone: Its antigen is undetermined.

The chain uses TRBV7-2 and TRBJ2-1, with unresolved D. This specimen consisted of CD4+ or CD8+ T cells sorted from blood, obtained in a trial of the OX40 agonist ivuxolimab. The clonotype was recovered from an adult with an advanced solid tumor such as melanoma, head and neck, liver or kidney cancer. CDR3 sequence (DNA): TGTGCCAGCAGCTTAGCCCGTGACAATGAGCAGTTCTTC. Translated: CASSLARDNEQFF.